This T cell receptor beta chain is drawn from a study of blood T cells in healthy people across ages. Study findings and constraints: With age, beta diversity per million T cells declined roughly linearly, significantly by 35 to 40.

The length of the CDR3 is 16 residues. V lost 1 base to trimming and J lost 0 bases, with 9 bases between them. The germline V gene encodes CDR1 MGHRA and CDR2 YSYEKL. Note on this clonotype: Antigen: not known.

A second 7 to 11 cycle PCR used barcoded and J-beta primers. One entry per CDR3 protein, called by TCRdb with MiXCR from the 5' RACE reads. The table lists 1.5 million to 2 million distinct CDR3 sequences, under 30% of them singletons, with 7.7% in the top ten. The gene calls are TRBV4-1 and TRBJ2-2; D not certain. The sample was blood. The clonotype comes from a woman in her 30s in good health. The DNA for the CDR3 is TGCGCCAGCAGCCAAGCTTGGCACTCGAACACCGGGGAGCTGTTTTTT. It yields the protein CASSQAWHSNTGELFF.